The clone carrying this TCR beta chain was found a few times. Its antigen is not identified. TCRdb called the 5' RACE reads again in MiXCR, with one record for every CDR3 protein. The sample shows some 390,000 distinct CDR3 sequences, about 6% of them seen only once. These data originate in a study of T cells after yellow fever vaccination. Broader study findings: On re-exposure, the response was weaker but peaked faster, at day 5 versus 15. At under 97% for CD4 and approximately 89% for CD8, most primary-vaccination clones showed up again after the booster.

The receptor was derived from a man in his thirties or forties who received the YFV17D yellow fever vaccine. The sample here was PBMCs, taken 5 days after the yellow fever booster vaccination.

CDR3 residues: CASSYSGQESSYNSPLHF. Written as DNA, the CDR3 is TGTGCCAGCAGTTATTCAGGACAGGAGAGCTCCTATAATTCACCCCTCCACTTT. The chain has TRBV6-5 and TRBJ1-6; TRBD1 aligns across 7 bases. The V gene's germline CDR1 is MNHEY and CDR2 SVGAGI. There are 18 residues in the CDR3. After removal of 3 bases from V and 0 bases from J, the junction contained 8 bases not matched to a gene.